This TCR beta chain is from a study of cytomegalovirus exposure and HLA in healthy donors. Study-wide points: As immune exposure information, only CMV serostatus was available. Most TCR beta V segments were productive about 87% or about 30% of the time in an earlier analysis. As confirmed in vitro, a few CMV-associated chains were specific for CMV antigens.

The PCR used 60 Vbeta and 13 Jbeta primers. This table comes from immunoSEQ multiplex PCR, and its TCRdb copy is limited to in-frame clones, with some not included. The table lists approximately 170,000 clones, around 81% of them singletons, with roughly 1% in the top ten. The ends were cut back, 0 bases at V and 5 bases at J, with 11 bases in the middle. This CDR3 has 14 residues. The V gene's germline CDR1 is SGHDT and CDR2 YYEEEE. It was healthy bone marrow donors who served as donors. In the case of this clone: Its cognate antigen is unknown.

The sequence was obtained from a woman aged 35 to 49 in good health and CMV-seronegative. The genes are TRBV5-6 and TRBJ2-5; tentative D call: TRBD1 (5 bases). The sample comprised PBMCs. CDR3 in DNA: TGTGCCAGCAGCTTGGCAGGGTTACGGGAGACCCAGTACTTC. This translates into CASSLAGLRETQYF.